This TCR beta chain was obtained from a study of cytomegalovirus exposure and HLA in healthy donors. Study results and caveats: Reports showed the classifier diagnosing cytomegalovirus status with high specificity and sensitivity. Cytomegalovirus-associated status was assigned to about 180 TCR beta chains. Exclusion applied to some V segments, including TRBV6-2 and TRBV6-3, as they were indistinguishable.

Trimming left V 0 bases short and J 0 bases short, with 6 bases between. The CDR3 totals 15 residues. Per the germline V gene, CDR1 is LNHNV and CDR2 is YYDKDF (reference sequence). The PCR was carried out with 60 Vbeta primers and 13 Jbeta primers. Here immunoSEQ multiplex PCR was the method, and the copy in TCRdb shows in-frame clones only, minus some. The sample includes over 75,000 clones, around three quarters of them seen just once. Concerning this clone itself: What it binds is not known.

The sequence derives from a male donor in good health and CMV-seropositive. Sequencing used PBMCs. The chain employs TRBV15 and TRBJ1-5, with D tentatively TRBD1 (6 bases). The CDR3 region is CATSRDRGSNQPQHF. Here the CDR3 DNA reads TGTGCCACCAGCAGAGACAGGGGTAGCAATCAGCCCCAGCATTTT.